Below are 15 T cell receptor beta chains sequenced from a single sample in a study of blood T cells in healthy people across ages. Together with a sample-barcoded 5' primer, a J-beta primer mix was included in a second PCR lasting about 6 to 11 cycles. One entry per CDR3 protein, called by TCRdb with MiXCR from the 5' RACE reads. Seen here are over 1,500,000 distinct CDR3 sequences, about 49% observed once, and the top ten hold approximately 2%. Sequencing was carried out using blood. All receptors derive from a woman aged 40 to 50 in good health.

The rearrangement joins TRBV9 to TRBJ2-2, with D perhaps TRBD2 (6 bases). Deletions cut 0 bases from V and 5 bases from J, with 14 bases between. Germline assignment: CDR1 SGDLS and CDR2 YYNGEE. The CDR3 sequence is 16 residues long. CDR3 sequence: CASSVDGGSVTGELFF. CDR3 nucleotide sequence: TGTGCCAGCAGCGTAGACGGGGGATCGGTTACCGGGGAGCTGTTTTTT. The whole variable domain, remainder taken from reference TRBV9 and TRBJ2-2, is DSGVTQTPKHLITATGQRVTLRCSPRSGDLSVYWYQQSLDQGLQFLIQYYNGEERAKGNILERFSAQQFPDLHSELNLSSLELGDSALYFCASSVDGGSVTGELFFGEGSRLTVL.

This clonotype was counted a few times. The chain has TRBV6-2 or TRBV6-3 and TRBJ2-4; TRBD1 aligns across 8 bases. J gave up 13 bases and V 7 bases, and 18 bases lay outside the gene matches. CDR3 length equals 15 residues. Germline CDR1 and CDR2: MNHEY and SVGEGT. CDR3 residues: CASIQIPGGLSEQYF. CDR3 sequence (DNA): TGTGCCAGCATCCAAATCCCAGGGGGCTTGTCAGAGCAGTACTTC.

This clonotype turned up a few times. The V gene is TRBV6-6, the J gene TRBJ1-1; D remains ambiguous. V lost 0 bases and J lost 3, with 11 bases in between. This CDR3 has 15 residues. Germline V lookup: CDR1 MNHNY, CDR2 SVGAGI (reference sequence). CDR3 in amino acids: CASSYSESSHTEAFF. CDR3 sequence (DNA): TGTGCCAGCAGTTACTCTGAATCCTCTCACACTGAAGCTTTCTTT.

V and J are TRBV24-1 and TRBJ2-3, with D possibly TRBD1 on 5 matching bases. The length of the CDR3 is 16 residues. Germline CDR1 reads KGHDR; CDR2 reads SFDVKD. Trimming took 1 base from V and 4 from J, leaving 14 bases between them. This chain's CDR3 is CATSDFGQGLPDTQYF. The CDR3 DNA reads as TGTGCCACCAGTGATTTTGGGCAGGGTCTGCCAGATACGCAGTATTTT.

This clonotype was seen at least ten times. The gene calls are TRBV12-3 or TRBV12-4 and TRBJ1-1, with a possible D match to TRBD1 (6 bases). CDR3 length: 13 amino acids. The V end lost 5 bases, the J end lost 3 bases, and 10 bases lay between the germline ends. The CDR3 sequence is CASSTAGDTEAFF. Here the CDR3 DNA reads TGTGCCAGCAGTACTGCAGGGGACACTGAAGCTTTCTTT.

The table lists this clonotype with a few counts. For the CDR3, the DNA is TGTGCCAGCAGAAACGGAATCGGGGGGGAAGAGACCCAGTACTTC. Translated, it gives CASRNGIGGEETQYF. V is TRBV12-3 or TRBV12-4 and J is TRBJ2-5; 8 nucleotides match TRBD2. Trimming took 6 bases from V and 3 from J; bases not matched to a gene: 9. CDR3 size: 15 residues.

This clonotype occurred a few times. The chain recombines TRBV7-9 with TRBJ1-2, with 8 bases aligning to TRBD1. The trim removed 7 bases at V and 6 bases at J, leaving 13 bases unmatched. Germline CDR1 reads SEHNR; CDR2 reads FQNEAQ (reference sequence). CDR3 length: 15 residues. The CDR3 loop is CASTRGGQGPNGYTF. The CDR3 nucleotides read TGTGCCAGCACGCGGGGCGGACAGGGTCCCAATGGCTACACCTTC.

The chain carries TRBV5-1 and TRBJ2-5; no definite D call. In germline, CDR1 is SGHRS, CDR2 YFSETQ. This CDR3 spans 14 amino acids. Between the trimmed V and J ends, which lost 0 bases and 1 base, there was a span of 7 bases. CDR3: CASSLVFGQETQYF. Here the CDR3 DNA reads TGCGCCAGCAGCTTGGTATTCGGCCAAGAGACCCAGTACTTC.

The genes are TRBV28 and TRBJ1-2; TRBD1 matches at 7 bases. The germline V gene has CDR1 MDHEN and CDR2 SYDVKM. There are 12 residues in the CDR3. V gave up 7 bases and J gave up 6 bases; unmatched junction bases: 5. DNA for the CDR3: TGTGCCAGCATGACAGGGATCGATGGCTACACCTTC. Its translation: CASMTGIDGYTF.

Only a few counts were recorded for this clonotype. The chain joins TRBV7-2 to TRBJ2-4, with 10 bases lining up with TRBD2. The DNA matches TRBJ2-5 better at its end, which makes the J call doubtful. The germline gives CDR1 SGHTA, CDR2 FQGNSA. The CDR3 is 15 amino acids. The CDR3 DNA sequence: TGTGCCAGCAGCTACCTAGCGGGGGTGGGGGAGACCCAGTACTTC. This gives the protein CASSYLAGVGETQYF.

This chain connects TRBV27 to TRBJ2-1; D unresolved. Trimming shortened V by 8 bases and J by 5 bases, and 16 bases separated the two germline ends. The CDR3 runs to 14 residues. Per germline, CDR1 MNHEY and CDR2 SMNVEV (reference sequence). The CDR3 here is CASGRLPRNNEQFF. CDR3 in DNA: TGTGCCAGCGGAAGGCTCCCAAGGAACAATGAGCAGTTCTTC.

This clonotype has a handful of counts. The V gene is TRBV4-1, the J gene TRBJ1-2; 7 nucleotides match TRBD1. Germline V gene sequence: CDR1 MGHRA, CDR2 YSYEKL. This CDR3 comprises 15 residues. After removal of 3 bases from V and 5 bases from J, the junction contained 9 bases not matched to a gene. The DNA of the CDR3 is TGCGCCAGCAGCCATACAGGGGCGGAAACGTATGGCTACACCTTC. Protein: CASSHTGAETYGYTF.

The sample holds a few counts of this clonotype. The rearrangement uses TRBV20-1 and TRBJ2-5; 8 bases are shared with TRBD1. V dropped 6 bases and J dropped 4; count of bases not matched to a gene: 4. CDR1 is DFQATT, CDR2 SNEGSKA, per germline (reference sequence). The CDR3 sequence is 12 residues long. CDR3: CSAETGVETQYF. In DNA form, the CDR3 reads TGCAGTGCGGAGACAGGGGTAGAGACCCAGTACTTC.

This clonotype has only a few counts. The chain joins TRBV6-1 to TRBJ2-1; 7 nucleotides agree with TRBD2. Trimming cost V 8 bases and J 1 base; bases outside gene matches: 5. The CDR3 totals 14 residues. Germline-derived CDR1 and CDR2 are MNHNS and SASEGT. The CDR3 nucleotides read TGTGCCAGCGGGAGGGCCCTATCCTACAATGAGCAGTTCTTC. It yields the protein CASGRALSYNEQFF.

This clonotype has only one observation. This rearrangement joins TRBV6-2 or TRBV6-3 to TRBJ1-2; D not certain. V shed 7 bases and J shed 4 bases, with 16 bases lying between them. This CDR3 spans 14 amino acids. In germline, CDR1 is MNHEY, CDR2 SVGEGT. The CDR3 DNA is TGTGCCAGCACGACGAGGCAGCCACCCTATGGCTACACCTTC. This sequence encodes CASTTRQPPYGYTF.